This passage covers 8 T cell receptor beta chains from one sample sequenced in a study of T cells in Graves' hyperthyroidism and ophthalmopathy. Researchers amplified the TCR beta CDR3 regions from RNA transcripts. The HTBI primer set served for first-round RT-PCR of the TCR CDR3. TCRdb used MiXCR to reprocess the multiplex PCR reads, holding one entry per CDR3 protein. The sample holds fewer than 800,000 distinct CDR3 sequences; 15% to 20% are singletons and the top ten take approximately 8.4%. The source material was blood. The source is a man aged 18 to 29 with Graves' hyperthyroidism.

This clonotype was counted at least ten times. CDR3 sequence (DNA): TGTGCCAGCAGCCATGAAGCGGGAGGGCCGAAGGAGACCCAGTACTTC. Protein: CASSHEAGGPKETQYF. This chain connects TRBV7-2 to TRBJ2-5, with 10 bases lining up with TRBD2. V lost 5 bases, J lost 5 bases, and 11 bases stayed unmatched. Germline assignment: CDR1 SGHTA and CDR2 FQGNSA. The CDR3 loop spans 16 amino acids.

The V and J genes are TRBV20-1 and TRBJ1-4; D uncertain. V was clipped by 5 bases and J by 7 bases, with 23 bases between them. The CDR3 is 16 residues long. The germline V gene has CDR1 DFQATT and CDR2 SNEGSKA (reference sequence). CDR3 DNA: TGCAGTGCTGGTTCCCGGGCAGCGCTATCTCCTGAAAAACTGTTTTTT. This encodes CSAGSRAALSPEKLFF.

The gene calls are TRBV29-1 and TRBJ2-5; no clear D gene. V gave up 8 bases and J gave up 7 bases, with 8 bases separating them. This CDR3 is built from 9 residues. CDR1 is SQVTM, CDR2 ANQGSEA, per germline. The CDR3 DNA is TGCAGCTCCTATCGGACCCAGTACTTC. Encoded protein: CSSYRTQYF.

This clonotype has a count of ten or more. The J gene is TRBJ1-1, the V gene TRBV12-3 or TRBV12-4, with TRBD1 as a possible D gene (5 bases). V was pared by 6 bases and J by 0 bases, with 8 bases between. The CDR3 loop spans 13 amino acids. CDR3 coding DNA: TGTGCCAGCAGCACCAGGGTGAACACTGAAGCTTTCTTT. Translating gives CASSTRVNTEAFF.

This clonotype was detected many times. This chain uses TRBV28 with TRBJ1-1, with TRBD1 identical over 9 bases. V shed 5 bases and J 8 bases; nucleotides not matched to a gene: 6. CDR3 length equals 13 residues. Germline values: CDR1 MDHEN, CDR2 SYDVKM. The CDR3 nucleotides read TGTGCCAGCAGTCCCGGGACAGGGAAGGAAGCTTTCTTT. Protein sequence: CASSPGTGKEAFF.

The sample holds many counts of this clonotype. The V call is TRBV27, the J call TRBJ2-1, with 8 bases lining up with TRBD2. The CDR3 loop spans 14 amino acids. Trimming cost V 6 bases and J 8 bases; bases outside gene matches: 9. The germline gives CDR1 MNHEY, CDR2 SMNVEV (reference sequence). The CDR3 bases are TGTGCCAGCAGCCTGAGCGGGAGTGGCCATGAGCAGTTCTTC. Encoded protein: CASSLSGSGHEQFF.

The table lists this clonotype with many counts. The rearrangement joins TRBV28 to TRBJ2-1; TRBD2 matches 8 bases. CDR1 MDHEN and CDR2 SYDVKM come from the germline V gene. Trimming cost V 2 bases and J 0 bases; bases outside gene matches: 12. The CDR3 runs to 19 residues. CDR3 sequence: CASSLSLAGRLSSYNEQFF. The CDR3 DNA reads as TGTGCCAGCAGTTTAAGCTTAGCGGGACGCCTCAGCTCCTACAATGAGCAGTTCTTC.

CDR3 loop: CSASRGRAETQYF. CDR3 bases: TGCAGTGCTAGTCGCGGGAGGGCAGAGACCCAGTACTTC. The rearrangement links TRBV20-1 to TRBJ2-5, with 9 bases aligning to TRBD2. J gave up 4 bases and V 3 bases, and 3 bases lay outside the gene matches. Germline V gene lookup returns CDR1 DFQATT and CDR2 SNEGSKA (reference sequence). The CDR3 contains 13 residues.